Given below is one T cell receptor beta chain in context. Its antigen is not identified. 13 Jbeta primers and 60 Vbeta primers were used for the PCR. Measured with immunoSEQ multiplex PCR; TCRdb has only the in-frame clones, and not every one. The sample has 180,000 or so clones, 75% to 90% seen once; the top ten hold about 1.3%. Though probably carrying unrecorded immune exposures, donors were nominally healthy at sampling. The data derive from a study of cytomegalovirus exposure and HLA in healthy donors. In the study overall: Earlier results showed some 120 million unique TCR beta sequences derived from roughly 180 million T cells.

Germline loops: CDR1 KGHSH, CDR2 LQKENI. Trimming took off 0 bases at V and 5 bases at J, with 13 bases between the two ends. The CDR3 spans 15 residues. Study-wide results and caveats: Roughly uniform depth of sequencing across donors was assumed in presence/absence analyses. Reported performance of the classifier showed diagnosis of cytomegalovirus status with high specificity and sensitivity.

The clonotype originates from a girl aged 5 to 17 in good health and CMV-seropositive. This sequence joins TRBV18 and TRBJ2-5; perhaps TRBD2 as D (6 bases). Source material: PBMCs. CDR3 DNA: TGTGCCAGCTCACCACCCACAGGAGGGGACGAGACCCAGTACTTC. Protein product: CASSPPTGGDETQYF. The full variable domain, rest sourced from reference TRBV18 and TRBJ2-5, is NAGVMQNPRHLVRRRGQEARLRCSPMKGHSHVYWYRQLPEEGLKFMVYLQKENIIDESGMPKERFSAEFPKEGPSILRIQQVVRGDSAAYFCASSPPTGGDETQYFGPGTRLLVL.